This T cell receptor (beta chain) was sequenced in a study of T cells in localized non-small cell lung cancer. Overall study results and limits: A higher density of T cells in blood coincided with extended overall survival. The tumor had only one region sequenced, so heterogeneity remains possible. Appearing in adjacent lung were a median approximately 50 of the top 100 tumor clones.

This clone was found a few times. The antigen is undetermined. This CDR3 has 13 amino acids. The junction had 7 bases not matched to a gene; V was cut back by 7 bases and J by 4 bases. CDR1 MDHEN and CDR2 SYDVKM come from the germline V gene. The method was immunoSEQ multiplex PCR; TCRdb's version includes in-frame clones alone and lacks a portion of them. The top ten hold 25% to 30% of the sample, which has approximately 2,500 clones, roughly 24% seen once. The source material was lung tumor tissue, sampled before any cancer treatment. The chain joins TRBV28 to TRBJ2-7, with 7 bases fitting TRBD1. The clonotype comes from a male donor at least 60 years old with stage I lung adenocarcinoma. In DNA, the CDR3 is TGTGCCAGCATTTACAGGGGTGGATACGAGCAGTACTTC. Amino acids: CASIYRGGYEQYF.